Listed below are T cell receptor beta chains from one sample, sequenced in a study of human CD8 memory T cell subsets. For each CDR3 protein, TCRdb gives one entry from its re-call of the 5' RACE reads, without DNA. Its clone listing holds 9,500 to 11,000 distinct CDR3 sequences. The sample taken for sequencing was CD8+ T cells from PBMCs. These receptors originate from a human donor in good health. CDR3s include the opening cysteine and the closing phenylalanine or tryptophan. Clone size appears in some rows only: once, few, many, or a class for an expanded clone.

clone size: .; J gene: TRBJ2-7; V gene: TRBV4-2; CDR3 protein: CASSQGPGRDSYEQYF
clone size: .; J gene: TRBJ2-1; V gene: TRBV9; CDR3 protein: CASSHRTSGNYNEQFF
clone size: .; J gene: TRBJ2-2; V gene: TRBV6-2/TRBV6-3; CDR3 protein: CASRDPFSNTGELFF
clone size: .; J gene: TRBJ2-7; V gene: TRBV7-2; CDR3 protein: CASNPPGTRDYEQYF
clone size: medium-sized; J gene: TRBJ2-1; V gene: TRBV28; CDR3 protein: CASSSLGRETYNEQFF
clone size: .; J gene: TRBJ1-1; V gene: TRBV10-1; CDR3 protein: CASSESGADTEAFF
clone size: large; J gene: TRBJ2-5; V gene: TRBV28; CDR3 protein: CASSLQQGWQETQYF
clone size: medium-sized; J gene: TRBJ1-5; V gene: TRBV4-1; CDR3 protein: CASSSGGNQPQHF
clone size: .; J gene: TRBJ2-5; V gene: TRBV28; CDR3 protein: CASSPGAGLAGYETQYF
clone size: .; J gene: TRBJ2-7; V gene: TRBV28; CDR3 protein: CASSNPGNGEQYF
clone size: .; J gene: TRBJ2-5; V gene: TRBV24-1; CDR3 protein: CATSDSGLQETQYF
clone size: .; J gene: TRBJ2-3; V gene: TRBV27; CDR3 protein: CASSLQGSDTQYF
clone size: .; J gene: TRBJ2-2; V gene: TRBV5-6; CDR3 protein: CASSSSAVGELFF
clone size: .; J gene: TRBJ1-3; V gene: TRBV7-6; CDR3 protein: CASSARGSGNTIYF
clone size: .; J gene: TRBJ2-1; V gene: TRBV20-1; CDR3 protein: CSAQGQGKGDEQFF
clone size: medium-sized; J gene: TRBJ1-1; V gene: TRBV7-9; CDR3 protein: CASSLPTREVNTEAFF